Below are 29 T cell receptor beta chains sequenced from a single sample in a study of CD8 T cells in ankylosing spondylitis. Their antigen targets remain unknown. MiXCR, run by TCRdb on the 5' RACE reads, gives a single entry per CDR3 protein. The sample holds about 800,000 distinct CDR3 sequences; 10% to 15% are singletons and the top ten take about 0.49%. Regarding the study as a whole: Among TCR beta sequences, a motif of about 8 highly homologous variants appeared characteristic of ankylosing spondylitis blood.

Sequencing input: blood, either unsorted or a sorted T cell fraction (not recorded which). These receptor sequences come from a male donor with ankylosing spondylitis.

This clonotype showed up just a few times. The CDR3: CASSGLIRAYQETQYF. The CDR3 coding sequence is TGTGCCAGCAGTGGGCTCATCAGGGCGTACCAAGAGACCCAGTACTTC. The chain recombines TRBV28 with TRBJ2-5; tentative D call: TRBD1 (5 bases). Trimming pared 5 bases from V and 0 bases from J, leaving 16 bases between. The CDR3 is 16 amino acids. Germline assignment: CDR1 MDHEN and CDR2 SYDVKM.

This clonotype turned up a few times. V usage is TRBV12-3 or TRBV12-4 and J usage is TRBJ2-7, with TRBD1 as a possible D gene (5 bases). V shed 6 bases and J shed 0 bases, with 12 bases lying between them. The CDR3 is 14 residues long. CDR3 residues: CASRPTVSSYEQYF. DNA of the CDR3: TGTGCCAGCAGACCGACAGTAAGCTCCTACGAGCAGTACTTC.

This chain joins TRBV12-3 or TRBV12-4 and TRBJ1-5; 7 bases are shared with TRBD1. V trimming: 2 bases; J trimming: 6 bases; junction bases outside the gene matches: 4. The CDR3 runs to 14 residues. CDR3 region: CASSLSGGRQPQHF. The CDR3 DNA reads TGTGCCAGCAGTTTATCAGGGGGTCGTCAGCCCCAGCATTTT.

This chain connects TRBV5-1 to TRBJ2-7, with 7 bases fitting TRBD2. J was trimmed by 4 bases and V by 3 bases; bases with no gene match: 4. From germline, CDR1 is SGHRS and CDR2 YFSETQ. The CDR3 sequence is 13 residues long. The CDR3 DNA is TGCGCCAGCAGCTACTGGGGGGGATACGAGCAGTACTTC. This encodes CASSYWGGYEQYF. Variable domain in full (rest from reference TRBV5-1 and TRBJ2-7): KAGVTQTPRYLIKTRGQQVTLSCSPISGHRSVSWYQQTPGQGLQFLFEYFSETQRNKGNFPGRFSGRQFSNSRSEMNVSTLELGDSALYLCASSYWGGYEQYFGPGTRLTVT.

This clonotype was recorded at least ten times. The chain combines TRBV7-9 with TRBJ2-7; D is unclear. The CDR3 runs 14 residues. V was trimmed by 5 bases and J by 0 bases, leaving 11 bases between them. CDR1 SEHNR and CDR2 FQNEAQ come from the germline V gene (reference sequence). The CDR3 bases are TGTGCCAGCAGCCCGTATCGTAGCTCCTACGAGCAGTACTTC. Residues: CASSPYRSSYEQYF.

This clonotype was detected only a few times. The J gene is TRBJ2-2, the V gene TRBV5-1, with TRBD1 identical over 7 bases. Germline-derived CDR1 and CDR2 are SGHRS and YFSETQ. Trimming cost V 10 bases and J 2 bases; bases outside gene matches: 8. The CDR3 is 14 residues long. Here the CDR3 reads CASKIGGNTGELFF. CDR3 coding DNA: TGCGCCTCCAAGATAGGGGGCAACACCGGGGAGCTGTTTTTT.

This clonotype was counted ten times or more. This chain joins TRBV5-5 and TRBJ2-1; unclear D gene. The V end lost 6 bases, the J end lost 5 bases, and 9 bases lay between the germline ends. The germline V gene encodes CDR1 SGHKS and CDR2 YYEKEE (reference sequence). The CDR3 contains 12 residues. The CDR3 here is CASKEYNNEQFF. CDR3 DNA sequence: TGTGCCAGCAAGGAGTACAACAATGAGCAGTTCTTC.

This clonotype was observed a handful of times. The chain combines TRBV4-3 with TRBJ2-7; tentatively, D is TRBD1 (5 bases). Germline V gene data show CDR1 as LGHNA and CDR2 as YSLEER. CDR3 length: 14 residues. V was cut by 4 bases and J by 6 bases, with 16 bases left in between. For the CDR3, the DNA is TGCGCCAGCAGCCTTCACGTCCAGGGCGGCGAGCAGTACTTC. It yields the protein CASSLHVQGGEQYF.

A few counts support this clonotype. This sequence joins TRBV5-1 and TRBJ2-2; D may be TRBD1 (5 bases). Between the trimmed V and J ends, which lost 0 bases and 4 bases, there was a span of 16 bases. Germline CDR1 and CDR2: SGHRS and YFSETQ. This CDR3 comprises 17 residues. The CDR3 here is CASSLDRGIKGTGELFF. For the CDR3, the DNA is TGCGCCAGCAGCTTGGATAGGGGAATTAAGGGCACCGGGGAGCTGTTTTTT.

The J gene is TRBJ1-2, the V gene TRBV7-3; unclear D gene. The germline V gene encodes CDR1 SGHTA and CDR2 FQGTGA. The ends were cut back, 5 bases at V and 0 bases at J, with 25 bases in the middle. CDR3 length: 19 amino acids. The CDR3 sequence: CASSPHGDRVDGANYGYTF. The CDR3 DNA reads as TGTGCCAGCAGCCCACACGGTGACCGGGTTGACGGGGCTAACTATGGCTACACCTTC.

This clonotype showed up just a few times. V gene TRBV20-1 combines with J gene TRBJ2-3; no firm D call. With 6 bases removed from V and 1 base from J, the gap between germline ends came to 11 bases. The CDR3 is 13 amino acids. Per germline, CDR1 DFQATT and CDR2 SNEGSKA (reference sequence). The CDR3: CSATRHRTDTQYF. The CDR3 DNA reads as TGCAGTGCGACGCGACACCGCACAGATACGCAGTATTTT.

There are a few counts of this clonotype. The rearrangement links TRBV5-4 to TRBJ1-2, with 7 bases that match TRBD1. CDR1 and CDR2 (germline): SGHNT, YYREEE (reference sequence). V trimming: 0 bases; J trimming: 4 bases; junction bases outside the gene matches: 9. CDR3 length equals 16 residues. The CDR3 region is CASSLGTGTGVYGYTF. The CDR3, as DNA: TGTGCCAGCAGCTTGGGGACAGGTACGGGAGTCTATGGCTACACCTTC.

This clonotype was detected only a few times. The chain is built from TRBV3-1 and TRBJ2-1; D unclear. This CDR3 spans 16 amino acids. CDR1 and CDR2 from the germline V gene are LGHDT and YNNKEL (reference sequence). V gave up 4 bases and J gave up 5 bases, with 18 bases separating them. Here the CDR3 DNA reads TGTGCCAGCAGCCTAAAGGTGCTTGGGCCTAACAATGAGCAGTTCTTC. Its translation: CASSLKVLGPNNEQFF.

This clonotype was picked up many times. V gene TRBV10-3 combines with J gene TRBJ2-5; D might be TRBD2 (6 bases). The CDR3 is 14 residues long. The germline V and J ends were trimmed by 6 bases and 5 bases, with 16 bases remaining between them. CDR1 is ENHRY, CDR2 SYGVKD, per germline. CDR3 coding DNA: TGTGCCATCAGCCCCCGGGACTTAGGGGAGACCCAGTACTTC. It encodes CAISPRDLGETQYF.

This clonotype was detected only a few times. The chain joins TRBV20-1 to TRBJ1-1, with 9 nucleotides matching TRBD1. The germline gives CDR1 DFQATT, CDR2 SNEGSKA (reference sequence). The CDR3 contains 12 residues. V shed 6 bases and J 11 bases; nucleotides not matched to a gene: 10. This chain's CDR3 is CSATRSGTGAFF. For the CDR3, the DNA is TGCAGTGCAACCCGAAGCGGGACAGGGGCTTTCTTT.

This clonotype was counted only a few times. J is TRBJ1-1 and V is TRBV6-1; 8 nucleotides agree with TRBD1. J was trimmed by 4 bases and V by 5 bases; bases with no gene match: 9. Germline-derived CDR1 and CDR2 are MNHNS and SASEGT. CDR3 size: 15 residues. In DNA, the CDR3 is TGTGCCAGCAGTCGACAGGGGTCGGGAGGCACTGAAGCTTTCTTT. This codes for CASSRQGSGGTEAFF.

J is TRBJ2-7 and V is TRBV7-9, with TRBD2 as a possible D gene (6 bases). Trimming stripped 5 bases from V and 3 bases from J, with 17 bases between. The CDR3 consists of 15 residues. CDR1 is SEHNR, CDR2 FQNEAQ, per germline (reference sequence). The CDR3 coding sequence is TGTGCCAGCAGCCTCTGGGGCGGGGAAGGCTACGAGCAGTACTTC. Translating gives CASSLWGGEGYEQYF.

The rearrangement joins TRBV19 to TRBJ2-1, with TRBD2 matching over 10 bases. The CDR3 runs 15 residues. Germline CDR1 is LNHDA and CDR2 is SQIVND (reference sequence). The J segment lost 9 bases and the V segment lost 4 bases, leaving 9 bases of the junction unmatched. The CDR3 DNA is TGTGCCAGTAGTACTCAGCTAGCGGGGGTTGGTGAGCAGTTCTTC. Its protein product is CASSTQLAGVGEQFF.

CDR3 bases: TGTGCCAGCAGCCGGGGACAGGGGAATAGTGAAGCTTTCTTT. Its protein is CASSRGQGNSEAFF. The chain couples TRBV6-1 to TRBJ1-1; TRBD1 aligns across 10 bases. There are 14 residues in the CDR3. Germline-derived CDR1 and CDR2 are MNHNS and SASEGT. The V and J ends lost 6 bases and 7 bases, in that order; junction bases with no gene match: 8.

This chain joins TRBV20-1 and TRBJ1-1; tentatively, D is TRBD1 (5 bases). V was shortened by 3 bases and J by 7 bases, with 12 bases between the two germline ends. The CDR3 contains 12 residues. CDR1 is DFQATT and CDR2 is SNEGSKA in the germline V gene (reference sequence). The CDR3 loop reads CSARQGLGEAFF. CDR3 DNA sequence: TGCAGTGCTAGGCAGGGTCTGGGTGAAGCTTTCTTT.

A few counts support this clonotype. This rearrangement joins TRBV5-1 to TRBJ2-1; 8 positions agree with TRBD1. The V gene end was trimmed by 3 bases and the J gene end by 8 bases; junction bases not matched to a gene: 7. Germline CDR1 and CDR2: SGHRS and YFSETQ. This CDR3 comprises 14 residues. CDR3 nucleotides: TGCGCCAGCAGCTACCTCCCAGGGGGCTATGAGCAGTTCTTC. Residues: CASSYLPGGYEQFF.

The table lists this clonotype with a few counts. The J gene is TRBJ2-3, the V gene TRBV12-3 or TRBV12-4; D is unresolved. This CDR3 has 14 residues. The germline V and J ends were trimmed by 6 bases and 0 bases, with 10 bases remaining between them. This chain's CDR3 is CASRFSVSTDTQYF. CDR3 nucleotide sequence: TGTGCCAGCAGGTTCTCGGTGAGCACAGATACGCAGTATTTT.

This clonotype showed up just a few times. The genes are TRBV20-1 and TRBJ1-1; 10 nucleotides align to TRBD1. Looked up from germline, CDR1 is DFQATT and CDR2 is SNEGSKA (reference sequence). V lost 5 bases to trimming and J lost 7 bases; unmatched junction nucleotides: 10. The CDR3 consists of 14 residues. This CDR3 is CSARQGARFIEAFF. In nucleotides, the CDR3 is TGCAGTGCTCGACAGGGGGCGCGTTTTATTGAAGCTTTCTTT.

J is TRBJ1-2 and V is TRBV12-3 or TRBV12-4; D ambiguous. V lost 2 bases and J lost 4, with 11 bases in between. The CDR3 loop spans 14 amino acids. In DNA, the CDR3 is TGTGCCAGCAGTTTAAGGGCCAGCTCCTATGGCTACACCTTC. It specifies CASSLRASSYGYTF.

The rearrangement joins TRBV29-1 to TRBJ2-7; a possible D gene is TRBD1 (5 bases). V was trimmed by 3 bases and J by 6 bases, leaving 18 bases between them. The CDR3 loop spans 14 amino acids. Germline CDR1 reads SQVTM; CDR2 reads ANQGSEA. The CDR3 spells CSVDNRNVGLEQYF. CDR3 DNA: TGCAGCGTTGACAACAGGAACGTCGGGCTCGAGCAGTACTTC.

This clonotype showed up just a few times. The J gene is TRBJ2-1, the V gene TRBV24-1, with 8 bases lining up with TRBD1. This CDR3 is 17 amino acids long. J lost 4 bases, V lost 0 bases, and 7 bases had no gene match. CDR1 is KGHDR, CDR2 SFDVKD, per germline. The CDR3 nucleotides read TGTGCCACCAGTGATTTGCCCGGACAGGGTCCTTACAATGAGCAGTTCTTC. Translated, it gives CATSDLPGQGPYNEQFF.

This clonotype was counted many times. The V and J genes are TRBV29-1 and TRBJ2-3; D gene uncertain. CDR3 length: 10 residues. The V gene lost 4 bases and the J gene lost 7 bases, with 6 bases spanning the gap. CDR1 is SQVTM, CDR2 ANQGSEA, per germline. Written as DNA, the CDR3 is TGCAGCGTTGGGGGAAATACGCAGTATTTT. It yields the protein CSVGGNTQYF.

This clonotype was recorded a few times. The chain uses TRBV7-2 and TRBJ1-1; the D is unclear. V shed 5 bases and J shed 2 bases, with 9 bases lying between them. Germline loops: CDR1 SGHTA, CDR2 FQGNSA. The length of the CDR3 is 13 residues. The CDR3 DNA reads TGTGCCAGCAGCAACCAAATTAACACTGAAGCTTTCTTT. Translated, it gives CASSNQINTEAFF.

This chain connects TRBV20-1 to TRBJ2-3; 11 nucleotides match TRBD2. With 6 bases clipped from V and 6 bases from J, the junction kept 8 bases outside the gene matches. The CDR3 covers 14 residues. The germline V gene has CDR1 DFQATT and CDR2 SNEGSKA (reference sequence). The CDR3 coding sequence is TGCAGTGCAAGTAGGCTAGCGGGGGGCGATACGCAGTATTTT. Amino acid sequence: CSASRLAGGDTQYF.